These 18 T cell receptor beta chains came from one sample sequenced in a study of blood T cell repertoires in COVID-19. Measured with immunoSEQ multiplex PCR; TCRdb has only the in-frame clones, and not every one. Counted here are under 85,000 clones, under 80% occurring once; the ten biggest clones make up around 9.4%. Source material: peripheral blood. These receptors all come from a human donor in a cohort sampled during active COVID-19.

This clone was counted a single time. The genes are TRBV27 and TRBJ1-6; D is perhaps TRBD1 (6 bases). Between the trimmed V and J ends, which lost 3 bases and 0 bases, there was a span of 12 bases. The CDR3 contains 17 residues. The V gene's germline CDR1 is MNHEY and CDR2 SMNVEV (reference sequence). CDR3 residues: CASSFFGQSSYNSPLHF. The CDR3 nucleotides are TGTGCCAGCAGTTTTTTCGGACAGAGCTCCTATAATTCACCCCTCCACTTT.

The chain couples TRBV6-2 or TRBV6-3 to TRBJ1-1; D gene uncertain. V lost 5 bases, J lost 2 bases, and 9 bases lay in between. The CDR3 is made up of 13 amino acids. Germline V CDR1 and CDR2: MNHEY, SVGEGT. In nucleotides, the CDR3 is TGTGCCAGCAGTCTACAGAGAAACACTGAAGCTTTCTTT. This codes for CASSLQRNTEAFF.

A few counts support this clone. CDR3 bases: TGTGCCAGCAGCTTAATACAGGGCGGAATCAATGAGCAGTTCTTC. Encoded protein: CASSLIQGGINEQFF. The V gene is TRBV7-3, the J gene TRBJ2-1; D perhaps matches TRBD1 (6 bases). V lost 1 base and J lost 6, with 13 bases in between. Per the germline V gene, CDR1 is SGHTA and CDR2 is FQGTGA. The CDR3 is 15 residues long.

CDR3 coding DNA: TGCGCCAGCAGTTCCCAGGGCGGGAAGTCGCAAGAGACCCAGTACTTC. This translates into CASSSQGGKSQETQYF. The chain combines TRBV5-1 with TRBJ2-5; D might be TRBD2 (6 bases). The V gene lost 5 bases and the J gene lost 2 bases, with 19 bases spanning the gap. Germline CDR1 is SGHRS and CDR2 is YFSETQ. The CDR3 is made up of 16 amino acids.

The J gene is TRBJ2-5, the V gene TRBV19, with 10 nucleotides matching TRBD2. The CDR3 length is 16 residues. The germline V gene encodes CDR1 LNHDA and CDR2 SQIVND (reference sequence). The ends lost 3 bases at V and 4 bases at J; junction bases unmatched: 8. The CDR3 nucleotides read TGTGCCAGTAGTATCGCTGGTAGCGGGGGGCGAGAGACCCAGTACTTC. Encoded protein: CASSIAGSGGRETQYF.

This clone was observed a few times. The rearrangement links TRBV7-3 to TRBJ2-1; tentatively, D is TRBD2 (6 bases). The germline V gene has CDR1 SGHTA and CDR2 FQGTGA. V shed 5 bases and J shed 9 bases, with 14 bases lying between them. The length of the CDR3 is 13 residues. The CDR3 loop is CASSATSSGEQFF. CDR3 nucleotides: TGTGCCAGCAGCGCGACTAGTTCAGGTGAGCAGTTCTTC.

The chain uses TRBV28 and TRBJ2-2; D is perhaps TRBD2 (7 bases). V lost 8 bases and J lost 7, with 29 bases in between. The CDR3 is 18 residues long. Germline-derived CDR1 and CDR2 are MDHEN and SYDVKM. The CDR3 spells CASLERPGGAKDDGELFF. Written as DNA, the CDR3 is TGTGCCAGCTTGGAGCGCCCGGGGGGCGCAAAAGACGACGGGGAGCTGTTTTTT.

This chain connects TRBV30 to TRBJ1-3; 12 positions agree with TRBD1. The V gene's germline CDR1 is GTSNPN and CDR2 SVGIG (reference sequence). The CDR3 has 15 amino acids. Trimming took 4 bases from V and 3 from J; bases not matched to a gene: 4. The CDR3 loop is CAWNRDRGLGNTIYF. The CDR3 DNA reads TGTGCCTGGAACAGGGACAGGGGGCTTGGAAACACCATATATTTT.

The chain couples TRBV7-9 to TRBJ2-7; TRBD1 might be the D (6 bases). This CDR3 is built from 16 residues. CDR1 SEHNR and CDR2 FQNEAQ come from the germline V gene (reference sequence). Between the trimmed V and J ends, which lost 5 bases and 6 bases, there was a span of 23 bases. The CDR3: CASSPQGLGFIGEQYF. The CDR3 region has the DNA TGTGCCAGCAGCCCTCAGGGGCTTGGATTCATCGGCGAGCAGTACTTC.

The CDR3 bases are TGTGCCAGCAGGAAAGGAGGCTTTGCAACTAATGAAAAACTGTTTTTT. It yields the protein CASRKGGFATNEKLFF. The chain links TRBV2 to TRBJ1-4, with unresolved D. Germline loops: CDR1 SNHLY, CDR2 FYNNEI. The ends were cut back, 6 bases at V and 0 bases at J, with 14 bases in the middle. This CDR3 has 16 amino acids.

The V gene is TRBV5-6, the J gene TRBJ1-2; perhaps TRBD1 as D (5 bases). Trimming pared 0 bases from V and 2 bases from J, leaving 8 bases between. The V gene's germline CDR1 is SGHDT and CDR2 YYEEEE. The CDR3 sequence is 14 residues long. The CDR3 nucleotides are TGTGCCAGCAGCTTGGTAGGGGCAAACTATGGCTACACCTTC. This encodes CASSLVGANYGYTF.

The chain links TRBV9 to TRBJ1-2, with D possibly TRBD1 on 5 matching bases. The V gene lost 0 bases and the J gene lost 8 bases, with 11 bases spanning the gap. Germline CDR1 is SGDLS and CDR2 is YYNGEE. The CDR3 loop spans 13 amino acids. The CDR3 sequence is CASSVVPRVGYTF. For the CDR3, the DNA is TGTGCCAGCAGCGTAGTCCCCAGGGTCGGCTACACCTTC.

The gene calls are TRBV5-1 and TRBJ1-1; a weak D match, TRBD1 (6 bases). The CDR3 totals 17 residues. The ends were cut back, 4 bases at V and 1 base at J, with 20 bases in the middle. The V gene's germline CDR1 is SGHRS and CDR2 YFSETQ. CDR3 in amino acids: CASSLWGGWGKNTEAFF. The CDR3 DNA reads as TGCGCCAGCAGCCTCTGGGGGGGCTGGGGGAAGAACACTGAAGCTTTCTTT.

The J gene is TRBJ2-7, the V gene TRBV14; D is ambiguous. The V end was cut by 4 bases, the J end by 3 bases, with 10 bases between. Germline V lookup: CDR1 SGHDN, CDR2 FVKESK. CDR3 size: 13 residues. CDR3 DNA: TGTGCCAGCAGCCCACTCCGAGGCTACGAGCAGTACTTC. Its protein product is CASSPLRGYEQYF.

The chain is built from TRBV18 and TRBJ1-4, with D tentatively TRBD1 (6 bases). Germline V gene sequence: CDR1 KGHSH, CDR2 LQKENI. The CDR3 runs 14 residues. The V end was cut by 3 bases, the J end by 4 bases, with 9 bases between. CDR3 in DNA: TGTGCCAGCTCACCTCAACAGGGTAATGAAAAACTGTTTTTT. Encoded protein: CASSPQQGNEKLFF.

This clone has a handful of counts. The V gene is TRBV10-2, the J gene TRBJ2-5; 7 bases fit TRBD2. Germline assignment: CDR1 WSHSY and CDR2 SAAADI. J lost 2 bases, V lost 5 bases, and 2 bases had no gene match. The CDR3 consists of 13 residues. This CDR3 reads CASSRLAQETQYF. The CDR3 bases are TGCGCCAGCAGTAGACTAGCTCAAGAGACCCAGTACTTC.

The CDR3 sequence is CASSGAAGSGANVLTF. The CDR3 coding sequence is TGCGCCAGCAGCGGGGCCGCGGGGTCTGGGGCCAACGTCCTGACTTTC. The chain couples TRBV5-1 to TRBJ2-6, with a weak D call TRBD2 (6 bases). Germline CDR1 SGHRS, CDR2 YFSETQ. CDR3 size: 16 residues. Trimming stripped 4 bases from V and 1 base from J, with 12 bases between. Filled out from reference TRBV5-1 and TRBJ2-6, the complete variable domain reads KAGVTQTPRYLIKTRGQQVTLSCSPISGHRSVSWYQQTPGQGLQFLFEYFSETQRNKGNFPGRFSGRQFSNSRSEMNVSTLELGDSALYLCASSGAAGSGANVLTFGAGSRLTVL.

The CDR3 loop is CASSLVAGRNEKLFF. CDR3 DNA: TGCGCCAGCAGCTTGGTGGCGGGACGTAATGAAAAACTGTTTTTT. This chain connects TRBV5-1 to TRBJ1-4; perhaps TRBD1 as D (5 bases). Trimming stripped 0 bases from V and 4 bases from J, with 10 bases between. The CDR3 totals 15 residues. Per the germline V gene, CDR1 is SGHRS and CDR2 is YFSETQ.